The next 29 T cell receptor beta chains were all read from a single sample in a study of technical replicates of blood from a handful of donors. Assay used: immunoSEQ multiplex PCR; TCRdb lists only in-frame clones, some missing. Of tens of thousands of clones listed, more than 90% are singletons. The specimen was PBMCs. The source of these receptors is a human donor in good health. Some clones in this sample may be carry-over from other donors' samples.

Notes on this clone: The sample has other DNA sequences that encode this CDR3 too. The chain has TRBV7-2 and TRBJ2-5, with D tentatively TRBD2 (5 bases). This CDR3 contains 12 residues. Between the trimmed V and J ends, which lost 3 bases and 5 bases, there was a span of 7 bases. The germline CDR1 and CDR2 sequences are SGHTA and FQGNSA. The CDR3 spells CASSLERETQYF. The CDR3 DNA reads TGTGCCAGCAGCTTGGAGCGGGAGACCCAGTACTTC.

The rearrangement links TRBV7-7 to TRBJ2-1; 7 bases map to TRBD2. Germline CDR1 and CDR2: SSHAT and FNYEAQ (reference sequence). V lost 3 bases and J lost 0; bases outside the gene matches: 11. This CDR3 region has 18 residues. The CDR3 reads CASSLGGFATSSYNEQFF. DNA for the CDR3: TGTGCCAGCAGCTTGGGGGGGTTTGCGACGAGCTCCTACAATGAGCAGTTCTTC.

The chain has TRBV19 and TRBJ2-5; 9 bases are a match to TRBD2. Per the germline V gene, CDR1 is LNHDA and CDR2 is SQIVND (reference sequence). The V segment lost 8 bases and the J segment 2 bases; nucleotides outside the gene matches: 9. The CDR3 covers 15 residues. CDR3 in DNA: TGTGCCAGTCGGCCGGCGGGAGGGTGGCAAGAGACCCAGTACTTC. It is translated as CASRPAGGWQETQYF.

The chain recombines TRBV2 with TRBJ1-4; D gene unclear. Trimming took 6 bases from V and 5 from J, leaving 10 bases between them. The germline CDR1 and CDR2 sequences are SNHLY and FYNNEI. The CDR3 totals 13 residues. The CDR3: CASRGRLNEKLFF. In nucleotides, the CDR3 is TGTGCCAGCAGGGGCAGGTTAAATGAAAAACTGTTTTTT.

The chain joins TRBV7-3 to TRBJ1-1, with 7 positions matching TRBD1. Germline V gene sequence: CDR1 SGHTA, CDR2 FQGTGA. The CDR3 spans 15 residues. The junction had 5 bases not matched to a gene; V was cut back by 3 bases and J by 1 base. The CDR3 nucleotides read TGTGCCAGCAGCTTGTTAGGGACAGCGAACACTGAAGCTTTCTTT. Its protein product is CASSLLGTANTEAFF.

The chain has TRBV5-6 and TRBJ1-2; D not resolved. The germline CDR1 and CDR2 sequences are SGHDT and YYEEEE. CDR3 length equals 13 residues. Trimming removed 4 bases from V and 3 bases from J, with 10 bases in between. The CDR3 coding sequence is TGTGCCAGCAGCCGTGGACTGGACTATGGCTACACCTTC. Its protein product is CASSRGLDYGYTF.

V and J are TRBV2 and TRBJ2-1; the D is unclear. The CDR3 is made up of 16 amino acids. Germline V lookup: CDR1 SNHLY, CDR2 FYNNEI. Trimming cost V 6 bases and J 0 bases, with 15 bases left between them. DNA for the CDR3: TGTGCCAGCAGCCCCAACCCCCCGAGCTCCTACAATGAGCAGTTCTTC. It yields the protein CASSPNPPSSYNEQFF.

This sequence joins TRBV2 and TRBJ1-3; TRBD1 matches 9 bases. J lost 4 bases, V lost 8 bases, and 9 bases had no gene match. Germline V lookup: CDR1 SNHLY, CDR2 FYNNEI. The CDR3 extends over 15 amino acids. The CDR3 here is CASSRQGVQGNTIYF. CDR3 coding DNA: TGTGCCAGCTCGCGACAGGGGGTTCAAGGAAACACCATATATTTT.

CDR3 in DNA: TGTGCCAGCAGCCGCGAAAGGACAGGGAGAGGAGATACGCAGTATTTT. It translates to CASSRERTGRGDTQYF. The chain couples TRBV4-2 to TRBJ2-3; 8 bases are shared with TRBD1. This CDR3 has 16 residues. Germline V gives CDR1 LGHNA, CDR2 YNFKEQ. V lost 4 bases and J lost 5; bases outside the gene matches: 11.

The chain has TRBV30 and TRBJ2-1; unclear D gene. The germline V and J ends were trimmed by 0 bases and 7 bases, with 4 bases remaining between them. CDR3 size: 11 residues. The germline V gene encodes CDR1 GTSNPN and CDR2 SVGIG (reference sequence). CDR3 sequence reads: CAWSVLNEQFF. CDR3 in DNA: TGTGCCTGGAGTGTATTAAATGAGCAGTTCTTC. The variable domain in full, with the rest retrieved from reference TRBV30 and TRBJ2-1, is SQTIHQWPATLVQPVGSPLSLECTVEGTSNPNLYWYRQAAGRGLQLLFYSVGIGQISSEVPQNLSASRPQDRQFILSSKKLLLSDSGFYLCAWSVLNEQFFGPGTRLTVL.

The table lists this clone with a count of one. It may be a read error: a sequence one base away is much more abundant. The sample has other DNA sequences that encode this CDR3 too. The chain combines TRBV5-1 with TRBJ2-1; 9 bases are a match to TRBD2. V shed 4 bases, J shed 4 bases, and the junction held 3 bases outside the gene matches. The CDR3 is made up of 14 amino acids. Germline V lookup: CDR1 SGHRS, CDR2 YFSETQ. The CDR3 nucleotides read TGCGCCAGCAGCACCAGCGGGGGGTACAATGAGCAGTTCTTC. Its translation: CASSTSGGYNEQFF.

The chain is built from TRBV7-2 and TRBJ2-7, with 8 bases identical to TRBD2. J lost 2 bases, V lost 6 bases, and 9 bases had no gene match. This CDR3 contains 15 residues. Looked up from germline, CDR1 is SGHTA and CDR2 is FQGNSA. For the CDR3, the DNA is TGTGCCAGCAGTATTTTAGCGGGGCCCACCTACGAGCAGTACTTC. It yields the protein CASSILAGPTYEQYF.

As DNA, the CDR3 is TGTGCCATCAGCACAGGCCCCGGGGAGCTGTTTTTT. Residues: CAISTGPGELFF. The chain couples TRBV10-3 to TRBJ2-2, with D perhaps matching TRBD1 (5 bases). Germline-derived CDR1 and CDR2 are ENHRY and SYGVKD. V dropped 6 bases and J dropped 6 bases, with 8 bases sitting between them. The CDR3 extends over 12 amino acids.

This clone has more than one count but fewer than ten. The J gene is TRBJ2-2, the V gene TRBV13, with 13 bases that match TRBD2. CDR3 length equals 16 residues. In germline, CDR1 is PRHDT, CDR2 FYEKMQ (reference sequence). The V and J ends lost 5 bases and 4 bases, in that order; junction bases with no gene match: 4. This CDR3 reads CASSPGTSGTTGELFF. As DNA, the CDR3 is TGTGCCAGCAGCCCCGGGACTAGCGGGACCACCGGGGAGCTGTTTTTT.

The chain recombines TRBV10-3 with TRBJ2-2, with 12 nucleotides matching TRBD2. The trim removed 5 bases at V and 4 bases at J, leaving 8 bases unmatched. The CDR3 is made up of 17 amino acids. Germline V gene sequence: CDR1 ENHRY, CDR2 SYGVKD. The CDR3 is CAISQTSGRLGTGELFF. In nucleotides, the CDR3 is TGTGCCATCAGTCAGACTAGCGGGAGATTGGGCACCGGGGAGCTGTTTTTT.

The J gene is TRBJ1-4, the V gene TRBV27; 8 bases fit TRBD1. The V segment lost 5 bases and the J segment 11 bases; nucleotides outside the gene matches: 13. Germline lookup yields CDR1 MNHEY and CDR2 SMNVEV (reference sequence). CDR3 size: 15 residues. CDR3 amino acids: CASSPPLGTGRKLFF. The CDR3 DNA sequence: TGTGCCAGCAGTCCCCCCCTCGGGACAGGCCGCAAACTGTTTTTT.

This clone was counted a single time. The J gene is TRBJ2-2, the V gene TRBV30; tentative D call: TRBD2 (5 bases). Germline CDR1 reads GTSNPN; CDR2 reads SVGIG (reference sequence). V was pared by 5 bases and J by 6 bases, with 10 bases between. The CDR3 is 12 amino acids. CDR3 coding DNA: TGTGCCTGGCTCGCGGGCCCCGGGGAGCTGTTTTTT. Translating gives CAWLAGPGELFF.

The rearrangement uses TRBV7-6 and TRBJ1-1, with D possibly matching TRBD1 (5 bases). Per germline, CDR1 SGHVS and CDR2 FNYEAQ. The CDR3 runs to 14 residues. V was shortened by 0 bases and J by 5 bases, with 10 bases between the two germline ends. This CDR3 reads CASSLAGVGTEAFF. The DNA of the CDR3 is TGTGCCAGCAGCTTAGCAGGGGTGGGTACTGAAGCTTTCTTT.

This clone was detected once. The rearrangement links TRBV6-4 to TRBJ1-2; D gene ambiguous. Per germline, CDR1 MRHNA and CDR2 SNTAGT. The CDR3 sequence is 16 residues long. Trimming removed 4 bases from V and 5 bases from J, with 20 bases in between. The CDR3 DNA follows: TGTGCCAGCAGTGGAGGACCCACGGGAGTAGGTTATGGCTACACCTTC. Its translation: CASSGGPTGVGYGYTF.

The chain joins TRBV6-5 to TRBJ2-1, with TRBD2 matching 11 bases. With V trimmed by 0 bases and J by 13 bases, 8 bases remained unmatched. Germline V gene lookup returns CDR1 MNHEY and CDR2 SVGAGI. CDR3 length: 15 residues. In DNA, the CDR3 is TGTGCCAGCAGTTACTCTATTAGCGGGGGGGCCCCCCAGTTCTTC. Translating it yields CASSYSISGGAPQFF.

The chain links TRBV19 to TRBJ1-5; 7 nucleotides agree with TRBD1. Germline trimming cut 5 bases from V and 2 bases from J; bases unmatched to any gene: 3. CDR3 size: 14 residues. The germline gives CDR1 LNHDA, CDR2 SQIVND (reference sequence). The CDR3 DNA is TGTGCCAGTAGTTCGGGGACAGGCAATCAGCCCCAGCATTTT. Its translation is CASSSGTGNQPQHF.

J is TRBJ2-7 and V is TRBV7-3, with 9 positions matching TRBD1. J lost 5 bases, V lost 0 bases, and 5 bases had no gene match. This CDR3 comprises 15 residues. Germline V gene lookup returns CDR1 SGHTA and CDR2 FQGTGA. DNA for the CDR3: TGTGCCAGCAGCTTAACGGGGGACAGGGTCCACGAGCAGTACTTC. Its translation is CASSLTGDRVHEQYF.

This chain uses TRBV7-8 with TRBJ2-3; weak D call: TRBD1 (5 bases). CDR1 and CDR2 (germline): SGHVS, FQNEAQ. Trimming removed 1 base from V and 4 bases from J, with 6 bases in between. The CDR3 spans 13 residues. CDR3 sequence reads: CASSLGGSDTQYF. As DNA, the CDR3 is TGTGCCAGCAGCTTAGGGGGCTCAGATACGCAGTATTTT.

The genes are TRBV13 and TRBJ1-4; 8 bases line up with TRBD1. The CDR3 is 15 amino acids. The V segment lost 1 base and the J segment 8 bases; nucleotides outside the gene matches: 6. Germline V lookup: CDR1 PRHDT, CDR2 FYEKMQ (reference sequence). CDR3: CASSLENRGGEKLFF. The CDR3 DNA reads TGTGCCAGCAGCTTAGAGAACAGGGGGGGAGAAAAACTGTTTTTT.

This rearrangement joins TRBV4-3 to TRBJ2-1, with D hard to call. CDR3 length equals 15 residues. Germline V lookup: CDR1 LGHNA, CDR2 YSLEER. V shed 1 base and J shed 0 bases, with 7 bases lying between them. CDR3 nucleotides: TGCGCCAGCAGCCAAGTTGGCAGCTCCTACAATGAGCAGTTCTTC. Residues: CASSQVGSSYNEQFF.

V usage is TRBV5-4 and J usage is TRBJ1-1, with D uncertain. With 2 bases removed from V and 6 bases from J, the gap between germline ends came to 8 bases. Per germline, CDR1 SGHNT and CDR2 YYREEE (reference sequence). This CDR3 is 12 amino acids long. The CDR3 sequence: CASSFGVAEAFF. The CDR3, as DNA: TGTGCCAGCAGCTTTGGAGTCGCTGAAGCTTTCTTT.

This chain joins TRBV19 and TRBJ1-6; D unresolved. The CDR3 has 15 residues. Trimming took 3 bases from V and 3 from J, leaving 9 bases between them. From germline, CDR1 is LNHDA and CDR2 SQIVND (reference sequence). CDR3: CASSMAGIYNSPLHF. The DNA of the CDR3 is TGTGCCAGTAGTATGGCGGGGATCTATAATTCACCCCTCCACTTT.

The rearrangement links TRBV7-2 to TRBJ2-7; tentatively, D is TRBD2 (6 bases). Trimming took 10 bases from V and 0 from J, leaving 16 bases between them. The CDR3 covers 14 residues. Germline CDR1 is SGHTA and CDR2 is FQGNSA. CDR3 nucleotides: TGTGCCACCCGGACGGGGGATAGCTCCTACGAGCAGTACTTC. Protein sequence: CATRTGDSSYEQYF.

The genes are TRBV9 and TRBJ2-5; 7 positions agree with TRBD2. The J segment lost 5 bases and the V segment lost 0 bases, leaving 10 bases of the junction unmatched. Germline V lookup: CDR1 SGDLS, CDR2 YYNGEE. The length of the CDR3 is 16 residues. The CDR3: CASSVAASGGVETQYF. The CDR3 DNA is TGTGCCAGCAGCGTAGCGGCTAGCGGTGGGGTGGAGACCCAGTACTTC.